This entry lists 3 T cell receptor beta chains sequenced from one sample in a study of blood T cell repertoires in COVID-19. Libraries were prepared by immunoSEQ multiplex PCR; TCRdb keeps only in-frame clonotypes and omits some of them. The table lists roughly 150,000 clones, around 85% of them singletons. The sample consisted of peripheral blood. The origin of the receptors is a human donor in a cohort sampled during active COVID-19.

CDR3 nucleotides: TGTGCCAGCAACTCAAGGGGTTACAATGAGCAGTTCTTC. This encodes CASNSRGYNEQFF. The genes are TRBV9 and TRBJ2-1; tentative D call: TRBD1 (5 bases). Germline-derived CDR1 and CDR2 are SGDLS and YYNGEE. The germline V and J ends were trimmed by 6 bases and 4 bases, with 11 bases remaining between them. The CDR3 spans 13 residues. Based on the CDR3 plus reference TRBV9 and TRBJ2-1, the full variable domain is DSGVTQTPKHLITATGQRVTLRCSPRSGDLSVYWYQQSLDQGLQFLIQYYNGEERAKGNILERFSAQQFPDLHSELNLSSLELGDSALYFCASNSRGYNEQFFGPGTRLTVL.

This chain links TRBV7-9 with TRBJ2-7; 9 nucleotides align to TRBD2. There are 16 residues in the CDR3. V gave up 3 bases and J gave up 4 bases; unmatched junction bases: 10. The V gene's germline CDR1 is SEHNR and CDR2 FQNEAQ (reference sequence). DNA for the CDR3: TGTGCCAGCAGCTTCAGCGCGGGGGGGGAGAAATACGAGCAGTACTTC. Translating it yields CASSFSAGGEKYEQYF. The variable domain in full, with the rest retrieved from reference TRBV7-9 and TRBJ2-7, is DTGVSQNPRHKITKRGQNVTFRCDPISEHNRLYWYRQTLGQGPEFLTYFQNEAQLEKSRLLSDRFSAERPKGSFSTLEIQRTEQGDSAMYLCASSFSAGGEKYEQYFGPGTRLTVT.

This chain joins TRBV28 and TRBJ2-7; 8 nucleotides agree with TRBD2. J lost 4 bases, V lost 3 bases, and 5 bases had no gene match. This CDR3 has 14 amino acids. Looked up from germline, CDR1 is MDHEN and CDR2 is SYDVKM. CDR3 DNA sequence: TGTGCCAGCAGTTTGACGGGGGGGCGGTACGAGCAGTACTTC. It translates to CASSLTGGRYEQYF.